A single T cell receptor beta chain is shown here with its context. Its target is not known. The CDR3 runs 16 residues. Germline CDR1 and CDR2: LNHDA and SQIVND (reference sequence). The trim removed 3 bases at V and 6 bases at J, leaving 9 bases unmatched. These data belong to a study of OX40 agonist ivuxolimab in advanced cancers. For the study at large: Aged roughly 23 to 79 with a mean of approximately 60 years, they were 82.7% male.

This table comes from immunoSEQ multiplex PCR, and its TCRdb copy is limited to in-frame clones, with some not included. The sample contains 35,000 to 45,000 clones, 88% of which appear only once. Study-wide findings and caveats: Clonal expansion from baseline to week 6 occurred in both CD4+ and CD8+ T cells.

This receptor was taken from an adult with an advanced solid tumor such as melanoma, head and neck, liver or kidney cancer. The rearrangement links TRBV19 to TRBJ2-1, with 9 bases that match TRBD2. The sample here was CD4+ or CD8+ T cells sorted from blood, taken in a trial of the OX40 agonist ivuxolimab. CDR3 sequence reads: CASSILLAGTLNEQFF. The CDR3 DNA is TGTGCCAGTAGTATTTTGCTAGCGGGAACCCTCAATGAGCAGTTCTTC.